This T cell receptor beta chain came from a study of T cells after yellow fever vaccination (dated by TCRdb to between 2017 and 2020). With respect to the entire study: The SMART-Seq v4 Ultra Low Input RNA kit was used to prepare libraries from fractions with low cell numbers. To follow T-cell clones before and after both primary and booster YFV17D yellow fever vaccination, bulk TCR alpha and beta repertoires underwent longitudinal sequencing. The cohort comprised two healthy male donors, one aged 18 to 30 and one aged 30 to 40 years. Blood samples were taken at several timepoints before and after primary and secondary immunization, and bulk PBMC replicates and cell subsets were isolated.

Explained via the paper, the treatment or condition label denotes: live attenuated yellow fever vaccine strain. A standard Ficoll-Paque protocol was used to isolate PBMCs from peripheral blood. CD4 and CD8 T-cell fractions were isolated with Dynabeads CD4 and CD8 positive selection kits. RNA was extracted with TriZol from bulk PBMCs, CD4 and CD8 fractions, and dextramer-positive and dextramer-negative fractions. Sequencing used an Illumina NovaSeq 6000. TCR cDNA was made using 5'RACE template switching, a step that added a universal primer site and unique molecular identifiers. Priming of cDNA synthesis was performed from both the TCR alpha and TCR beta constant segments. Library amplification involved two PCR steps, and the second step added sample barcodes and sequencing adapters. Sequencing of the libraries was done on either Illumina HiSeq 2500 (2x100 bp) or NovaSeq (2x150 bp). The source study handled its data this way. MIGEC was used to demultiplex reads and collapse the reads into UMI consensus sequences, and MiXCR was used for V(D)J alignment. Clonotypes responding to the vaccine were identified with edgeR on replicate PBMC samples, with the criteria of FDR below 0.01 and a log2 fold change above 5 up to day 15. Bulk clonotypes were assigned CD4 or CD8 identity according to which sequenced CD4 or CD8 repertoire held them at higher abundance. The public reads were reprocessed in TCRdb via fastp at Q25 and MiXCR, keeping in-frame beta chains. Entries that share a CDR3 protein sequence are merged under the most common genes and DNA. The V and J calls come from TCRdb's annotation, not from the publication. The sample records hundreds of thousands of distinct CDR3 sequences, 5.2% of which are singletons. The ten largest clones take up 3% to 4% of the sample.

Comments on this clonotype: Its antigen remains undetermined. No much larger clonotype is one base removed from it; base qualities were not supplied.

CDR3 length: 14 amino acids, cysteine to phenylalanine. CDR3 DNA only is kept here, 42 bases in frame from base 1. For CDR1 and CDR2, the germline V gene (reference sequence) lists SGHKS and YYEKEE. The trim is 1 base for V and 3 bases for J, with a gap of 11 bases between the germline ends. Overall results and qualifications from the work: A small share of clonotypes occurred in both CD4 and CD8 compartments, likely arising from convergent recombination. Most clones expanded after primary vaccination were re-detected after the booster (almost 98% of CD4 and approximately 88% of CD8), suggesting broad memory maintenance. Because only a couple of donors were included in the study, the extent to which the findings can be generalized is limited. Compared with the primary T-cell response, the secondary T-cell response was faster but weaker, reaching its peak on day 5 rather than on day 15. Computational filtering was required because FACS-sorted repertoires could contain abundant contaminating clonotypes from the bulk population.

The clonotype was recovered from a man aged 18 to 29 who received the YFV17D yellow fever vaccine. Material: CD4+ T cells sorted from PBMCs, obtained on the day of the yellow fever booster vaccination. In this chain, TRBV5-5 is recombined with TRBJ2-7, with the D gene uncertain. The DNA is TGTGCCAGCAGCTTGAACCGTTTGCACTACGAGCAGTACTTC. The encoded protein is CASSLNRLHYEQYF. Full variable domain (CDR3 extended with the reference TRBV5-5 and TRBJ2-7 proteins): DAGVTQSPTHLIKTRGQQVTLRCSPISGHKSVSWYQQVLGQGPQFIFQYYEKEERGRGNFPDRFSARQFPNYSSELNVNALLLGDSALYLCASSLNRLHYEQYFGPGTRLTVT.